Below are 25 T cell receptor beta chains sequenced from a single sample in a study of identical twins. TCRdb processed the 5' RACE reads anew with MiXCR; each CDR3 protein has one entry. Of 410,000 or so distinct CDR3 sequences in the sample, under 20% were seen once. The sample was naive T cells sorted from blood. The receptors were gathered from a man aged 45-65 years in good health.

This rearrangement joins TRBV27 to TRBJ2-1; 11 nucleotides align to TRBD2. Germline V gives CDR1 MNHEY, CDR2 SMNVEV (reference sequence). The CDR3 runs 15 residues. The ends lost 6 bases at V and 4 bases at J; junction bases unmatched: 5. The CDR3 coding sequence is TGTGCCAGCAGCGGAGTAGCGGGAGGGTACAATGAGCAGTTCTTC. This translates into CASSGVAGGYNEQFF.

V gene TRBV6-5 combines with J gene TRBJ2-1, with 7 nucleotides matching TRBD2. Germline loops: CDR1 MNHEY, CDR2 SVGAGI. Trimming cost V 2 bases and J 3 bases; bases outside gene matches: 1. The CDR3 covers 14 residues. The CDR3 loop is CASSYGGGYNEQFF. In DNA form, the CDR3 reads TGTGCCAGCAGTTACGGGGGGGGCTACAATGAGCAGTTCTTC.

The sample holds many counts of this clonotype. The CDR3 sequence: CASSFLLAKNIQYF. CDR3 DNA: TGTGCCAGCAGCTTCCTATTAGCCAAAAACATTCAGTACTTC. The chain joins TRBV5-6 to TRBJ2-4; D unclear. The CDR3 runs 14 residues. CDR1 SGHDT and CDR2 YYEEEE come from the germline V gene. V shed 2 bases and J shed 0 bases, with 6 bases lying between them.

This clonotype appeared a few times. The V and J genes are TRBV6-1 and TRBJ2-2; 7 bases are a match to TRBD2. The CDR3 runs 15 residues. Trimming removed 1 base from V and 5 bases from J; junction bases left unmatched: 4. Looked up from germline, CDR1 is MNHNS and CDR2 is SASEGT. The CDR3 DNA follows: TGTGCCAGCAGTGAAGAGGGAGGGAGGACCGGGGAGCTGTTTTTT. This codes for CASSEEGGRTGELFF.

This clonotype occurred many times. V is TRBV20-1 and J is TRBJ2-3; D is possibly TRBD2 (6 bases). This CDR3 is built from 13 residues. CDR1 DFQATT and CDR2 SNEGSKA come from the germline V gene (reference sequence). Deletions cut 7 bases from V and 6 bases from J, with 17 bases between. As DNA, the CDR3 is TGCAGTGTCCGGGGGACGTCGGGGGATACGCAGTATTTT. Residues: CSVRGTSGDTQYF.

This sequence joins TRBV9 and TRBJ2-5; 7 positions agree with TRBD1. With 4 bases clipped from V and 2 bases from J, the junction kept 5 bases outside the gene matches. The CDR3 covers 14 residues. In germline, CDR1 is SGDLS, CDR2 YYNGEE. CDR3 DNA sequence: TGTGCCAGCAGCAGGGAGACAGGGCAAGAGACCCAGTACTTC. Its translation is CASSRETGQETQYF.

This clonotype was observed a handful of times. This chain joins TRBV20-1 and TRBJ2-3; TRBD2 might be the D (7 bases). V was trimmed by 5 bases and J by 2 bases, leaving 11 bases between them. The germline V gene has CDR1 DFQATT and CDR2 SNEGSKA (reference sequence). The CDR3 runs to 13 residues. As DNA, the CDR3 is TGCAGTGCTGGGGGGGCCTTCACAGATACGCAGTATTTT. Its translation is CSAGGAFTDTQYF.

There are many counts of this clonotype. J is TRBJ2-2 and V is TRBV28, with D unclear. The CDR3 consists of 13 residues. The germline V and J ends were trimmed by 2 bases and 7 bases, with 8 bases remaining between them. Germline values: CDR1 MDHEN, CDR2 SYDVKM. The CDR3, as DNA: TGTGCCAGCAGTTTACTGGGAAGCGGGGAGCTGTTTTTT. Translation: CASSLLGSGELFF.

This clonotype was recorded a few times. The chain has TRBV20-1 and TRBJ2-7, with a possible D match to TRBD2 (6 bases). V lost 4 bases and J lost 3, with 13 bases in between. In germline, CDR1 is DFQATT, CDR2 SNEGSKA (reference sequence). This CDR3 is 13 amino acids long. The CDR3 here is CSATRDLVYEQYF. In DNA, the CDR3 is TGCAGTGCTACTCGGGACTTAGTCTACGAGCAGTACTTC.

This chain connects TRBV4-3 to TRBJ1-4; 9 nucleotides align to TRBD1. V lost 5 bases to trimming and J lost 0 bases; unmatched junction nucleotides: 4. The CDR3 covers 16 residues. Germline-derived CDR1 and CDR2 are LGHNA and YSLEER. Written as DNA, the CDR3 is TGCGCCAGCAGCAGGGACAGGGCCGCAACTAATGAAAAACTGTTTTTT. Protein product: CASSRDRAATNEKLFF.

The table lists this clonotype with a few counts. V is TRBV6-1 and J is TRBJ2-1, with a tentative D call TRBD2 (5 bases). Trimming stripped 7 bases from V and 7 bases from J, with 14 bases between. Germline V gene data show CDR1 as MNHNS and CDR2 as SASEGT. This CDR3 has 13 residues. DNA for the CDR3: TGTGCCAGCACCCCAACTAGGGTTAATGAGCAGTTCTTC. Protein product: CASTPTRVNEQFF.

The table lists this clonotype with a few counts. J is TRBJ1-4 and V is TRBV5-5; D is possibly TRBD1 (5 bases). The CDR3 runs to 16 residues. Germline V gene lookup returns CDR1 SGHKS and CDR2 YYEKEE (reference sequence). With 1 base removed from V and 7 bases from J, the gap between germline ends came to 17 bases. The CDR3, as DNA: TGTGCCAGCAGCTTGAGGGAATGGGGCTTAGCTGAAAAACTGTTTTTT. As protein: CASSLREWGLAEKLFF.

This chain connects TRBV12-3 or TRBV12-4 to TRBJ2-1; D is possibly TRBD2 (5 bases). The CDR3 runs to 14 residues. Trimming pared 3 bases from V and 8 bases from J, leaving 14 bases between. The DNA of the CDR3 is TGTGCCAGCAGTTTTGTCCGCGGAGGCGATGAGCAGTTCTTC. Translated, it gives CASSFVRGGDEQFF.

This clonotype was counted a few times. The chain couples TRBV6-5 to TRBJ2-7; perhaps TRBD2 as D (6 bases). In germline, CDR1 is MNHEY, CDR2 SVGAGI. The ends were cut back, 4 bases at V and 0 bases at J, with 10 bases in the middle. The CDR3 covers 14 residues. This chain's CDR3 is CASSSEGGSYEQYF. CDR3 DNA: TGTGCCAGCAGTTCGGAGGGAGGCTCCTACGAGCAGTACTTC.

The chain links TRBV7-2 to TRBJ1-2, with D hard to call. This CDR3 region has 12 residues. V shed 1 base and J shed 8 bases, with 8 bases lying between them. Germline V gene lookup returns CDR1 SGHTA and CDR2 FQGNSA. CDR3 sequence (DNA): TGTGCCAGCAGCTTAGAGCTGGGCGGCTACACCTTC. It translates to CASSLELGGYTF.

The chain uses TRBV6-5 and TRBJ1-2; D uncertain. V lost 0 bases and J 4 bases, leaving 18 bases between the germline ends. The CDR3 loop spans 17 amino acids. Per germline, CDR1 MNHEY and CDR2 SVGAGI. The CDR3 region has the DNA TGTGCCAGCAGTTACTCGAGGATCGAAGTCGAGACCTATGGCTACACCTTC. It yields the protein CASSYSRIEVETYGYTF.

This clonotype was seen a few times. This CDR3 is CASSSRTGSNYGYTF. The CDR3 nucleotides are TGTGCCAGCAGTTCCAGGACAGGCTCTAACTATGGCTACACCTTC. The chain recombines TRBV27 with TRBJ1-2; TRBD1 agrees at 7 bases. CDR1 and CDR2 (germline): MNHEY, SMNVEV (reference sequence). CDR3 size: 15 residues. The ends lost 4 bases at V and 0 bases at J; junction bases unmatched: 5.

This clonotype rates as medium-sized. The V and J genes are TRBV6-2 or TRBV6-3 and TRBJ2-2, with D perhaps TRBD1 (5 bases). The germline gives CDR1 MNHEY, CDR2 SVGEGT. The CDR3 is 16 amino acids. Trimming shortened V by 5 bases and J by 5 bases, and 18 bases separated the two germline ends. This CDR3 is CASSPAQHQGTGELFF. CDR3 bases: TGTGCCAGCAGTCCGGCCCAACATCAGGGAACCGGGGAGCTGTTTTTT.

Ten or more counts support this clonotype. The rearrangement links TRBV20-1 to TRBJ2-2; no clear D gene. V gave up 6 bases and J gave up 1 base, with 18 bases separating them. The CDR3 is 16 residues long. Germline V lookup: CDR1 DFQATT, CDR2 SNEGSKA (reference sequence). The CDR3: CSAPGLAGKNTGELFF. CDR3 in DNA: TGCAGTGCCCCTGGCCTTGCAGGAAAGAACACCGGGGAGCTGTTTTTT.

This clonotype was counted many times. CDR3 residues: CSATPVTSYEQYF. CDR3 DNA: TGCAGTGCGACCCCGGTTACTTCCTACGAGCAGTACTTC. The gene calls are TRBV20-1 and TRBJ2-7; D call uncertain. Per the germline V gene, CDR1 is DFQATT and CDR2 is SNEGSKA (reference sequence). CDR3 length: 13 residues. V was shortened by 6 bases and J by 1 base, with 13 bases between the two germline ends.

This clonotype was seen just once. The chain employs TRBV11-2 and TRBJ1-2; D not resolved. Germline lookup yields CDR1 SGHAT and CDR2 FQNNGV. The CDR3 sequence is 15 residues long. The V end was cut by 5 bases, the J end by 2 bases, with 15 bases between. The chain's CDR3 is CASSLEPRVNYGYTF. CDR3 nucleotides: TGTGCCAGCAGCCTCGAGCCTAGGGTGAACTATGGCTACACCTTC.

This clonotype was counted many times. The rearrangement uses TRBV6-5 and TRBJ2-7, with D tentatively TRBD1 or TRBD2 (5 bases each). The CDR3 runs to 15 residues. With 0 bases removed from V and 9 bases from J, the gap between germline ends came to 18 bases. The germline V gene encodes CDR1 MNHEY and CDR2 SVGAGI. The chain's CDR3 is CASSYSGTSSQGQYF. The CDR3 region has the DNA TGTGCCAGCAGTTACTCCGGGACGTCAAGTCAAGGGCAGTACTTC.

V and J are TRBV27 and TRBJ2-7; D not resolved. The CDR3 sequence is 13 residues long. Per germline, CDR1 MNHEY and CDR2 SMNVEV (reference sequence). Trimming pared 2 bases from V and 6 bases from J, leaving 11 bases between. The CDR3 DNA reads as TGTGCCAGCAGTTTAGTCCTATCCGCCGAGCAGTACTTC. Translation: CASSLVLSAEQYF.

This clonotype was recorded many times. The chain employs TRBV20-1 and TRBJ2-3; 9 bases line up with TRBD2. Germline CDR1 is DFQATT and CDR2 is SNEGSKA (reference sequence). V trimming: 3 bases; J trimming: 2 bases; junction bases outside the gene matches: 6. This CDR3 comprises 15 residues. In DNA, the CDR3 is TGCAGTGCTAGTGAAAGACTAGCGGACACAGATACGCAGTATTTT. This codes for CSASERLADTDTQYF.

The chain is built from TRBV4-2 and TRBJ2-4; maybe TRBD1 (6 bases). CDR1 LGHNA and CDR2 YNFKEQ come from the germline V gene. Deletions cut 2 bases from V and 0 bases from J, with 8 bases between. The CDR3 covers 15 residues. This CDR3 reads CASSQSGEAKNIQYF. The CDR3 nucleotides read TGTGCCAGCAGCCAATCAGGGGAAGCCAAAAACATTCAGTACTTC.